The 30 T cell receptor beta chains below were found in one sample sequenced in a study of identical twins. TCRdb analysed the 5' RACE reads with MiXCR anew, one entry per CDR3 protein. Counted here are about 530,000 distinct CDR3 sequences, 13% to 15% occurring once; the ten biggest clones make up nearly 0.45%. The same data also went into a second study, on yellow fever vaccine responses in identical twins.

The sequenced sample consisted of CD4+ T cells sorted from blood. These receptors came from a woman aged 18 to 35 in good health.

This chain's CDR3 is CASSPRPGQGREKLFF. CDR3 in DNA: TGTGCCAGCAGCCCTCGACCGGGACAGGGTAGAGAAAAACTGTTTTTT. This chain connects TRBV6-1 to TRBJ1-4, with 9 bases that match TRBD1. Per germline, CDR1 MNHNS and CDR2 SASEGT. The trim removed 6 bases at V and 8 bases at J, leaving 13 bases unmatched. The CDR3 sequence is 16 residues long.

The J gene is TRBJ2-7, the V gene TRBV7-8, with 7 bases lining up with TRBD1. Losses at the gene ends were 2 bases for V and 3 bases for J; bases not matched to a gene: 4. Germline-derived CDR1 and CDR2 are SGHVS and FQNEAQ. The CDR3 is 14 residues long. DNA of the CDR3: TGTGCCAGCAGCTTAAGGGCAGGGGGCTACGAGCAGTACGTC. This codes for CASSLRAGGYEQYV.

This clonotype was picked up a small number of times. The V and J genes are TRBV9 and TRBJ2-1; D possibly corresponds to TRBD2 (5 bases). CDR1 is SGDLS and CDR2 is YYNGEE in the germline V gene. The CDR3 is 17 amino acids. The V end lost 4 bases, the J end lost 0 bases, and 17 bases lay between the germline ends. This CDR3 is CASSSEPGSSSYNEQFF. DNA of the CDR3: TGTGCCAGCAGCTCCGAACCGGGATCTAGCTCCTACAATGAGCAGTTCTTC.

In its sample, this clonotype was seen a few times. The chain combines TRBV3-1 with TRBJ2-5, with a possible D match to TRBD2 (7 bases). The V end lost 3 bases, the J end lost 1 base, and 15 bases lay between the germline ends. This CDR3 has 16 residues. The V gene's germline CDR1 is LGHDT and CDR2 YNNKEL (reference sequence). CDR3 DNA: TGTGCCAGCAGCCAGAGGGGGGAGGGGGTCCAAGAGACCCAGTACTTC. This translates into CASSQRGEGVQETQYF.

This clonotype has just a few counts. V gene TRBV12-3 or TRBV12-4 combines with J gene TRBJ2-1, with 11 bases lining up with TRBD2. The V segment lost 6 bases and the J segment 2 bases; nucleotides outside the gene matches: 6. This CDR3 region has 16 residues. CDR3 loop: CASRDLAGGAYNEQFF. CDR3 DNA: TGTGCCAGCAGAGACCTAGCGGGAGGCGCCTACAATGAGCAGTTCTTC.

The table lists this clonotype with a few counts. This chain connects TRBV27 to TRBJ2-1; perhaps TRBD2 as D (5 bases). Germline V CDR1 and CDR2: MNHEY, SMNVEV (reference sequence). Trimming stripped 5 bases from V and 10 bases from J, with 15 bases between. The CDR3 extends over 13 amino acids. CDR3 residues: CASSVTRSVEQFF. The CDR3 DNA reads as TGTGCCAGCAGTGTTACTAGGTCCGTCGAGCAGTTCTTC.

This chain connects TRBV5-6 to TRBJ1-1, with D unclear. Germline CDR1 and CDR2: SGHDT and YYEEEE. The CDR3 runs to 14 residues. Trimming removed 2 bases at V and 1 base at J, with 9 bases between. CDR3 amino acids: CASSFGVGNTEAFF. The CDR3 nucleotides are TGTGCCAGCAGCTTTGGGGTCGGGAACACTGAAGCTTTCTTT.

V is TRBV2 and J is TRBJ2-4; D is undetermined. This CDR3 has 13 amino acids. Germline V CDR1 and CDR2: SNHLY, FYNNEI. Trimming cost V 6 bases and J 8 bases, with 14 bases left between them. This CDR3 reads CASRGRPLDIQYF. CDR3 in DNA: TGTGCCAGCAGAGGACGGCCCCTGGACATTCAGTACTTC.

This clonotype occurred a few times. The rearrangement uses TRBV12-3 or TRBV12-4 and TRBJ2-4; D remains unclear. This CDR3 region has 15 residues. The V end was cut by 3 bases, the J end by 3 bases, with 12 bases between. CDR3 region: CASSFGHRDKNIQYF. The CDR3 nucleotides read TGTGCCAGCAGTTTCGGTCATAGGGACAAAAACATTCAGTACTTC.

This clonotype showed up just a few times. This chain links TRBV6-1 with TRBJ1-6, with TRBD1 matching over 9 bases. Germline V CDR1 and CDR2: MNHNS, SASEGT. The length of the CDR3 is 15 residues. With 8 bases clipped from V and 6 bases from J, the junction kept 8 bases outside the gene matches. DNA of the CDR3: TGTGCCAGCTCTAGGGGGGGACAGGGTAATTCACCCCTCCACTTT. Translation: CASSRGGQGNSPLHF.

The J gene is TRBJ2-7, the V gene TRBV20-1; 8 positions agree with TRBD2. The CDR3 consists of 14 residues. Looked up from germline, CDR1 is DFQATT and CDR2 is SNEGSKA (reference sequence). V was clipped by 7 bases and J by 4 bases; unmatched bases: 12. CDR3 sequence reads: CSVESGTSQYEQYF. CDR3 coding DNA: TGCAGTGTGGAATCCGGGACTAGTCAGTACGAGCAGTACTTC.

Only a few counts were recorded for this clonotype. The chain couples TRBV6-1 to TRBJ1-2; D gene uncertain. Per the germline V gene, CDR1 is MNHNS and CDR2 is SASEGT. The CDR3 totals 13 residues. The V end lost 10 bases, the J end lost 3 bases, and 15 bases lay between the germline ends. The CDR3 region has the DNA TGTGCCATCTCCGAGCTACTAGACTATGGCTACACCTTC. It encodes CAISELLDYGYTF.

Only a few counts were recorded for this clonotype. This rearrangement joins TRBV12-3 or TRBV12-4 to TRBJ2-2, with D hard to call. CDR3 length equals 16 residues. V was trimmed by 3 bases and J by 3 bases, leaving 14 bases between them. CDR3 coding DNA: TGTGCCAGCAGTTTCCGAACGACACATTACACCGGGGAGCTGTTTTTT. It codes for CASSFRTTHYTGELFF.

Only a few counts were recorded for this clonotype. The J gene is TRBJ2-1, the V gene TRBV20-1, with 8 bases identical to TRBD2. In germline, CDR1 is DFQATT, CDR2 SNEGSKA (reference sequence). The CDR3 runs 14 residues. The trim removed 6 bases at V and 6 bases at J, leaving 10 bases unmatched. The CDR3 DNA follows: TGCAGTGCCCCCGGGACTAGTGGGGGCAATGAGCAGTTCTTC. It is translated as CSAPGTSGGNEQFF.

This clonotype has ten or more counts. The rearrangement joins TRBV5-1 to TRBJ1-1; possible D gene TRBD1, 5 bases. From germline, CDR1 is SGHRS and CDR2 YFSETQ. Trimming left V 4 bases short and J 3 bases short, with 10 bases between. The length of the CDR3 is 13 residues. CDR3 loop: CASSERGYTEAFF. The CDR3 DNA reads TGCGCCAGCAGCGAGAGGGGCTACACTGAAGCTTTCTTT.

CDR3 sequence: CASSLSDLRLNTGELFF. CDR3 nucleotide sequence: TGTGCCAGCAGCTTGTCCGACCTCAGATTAAACACCGGGGAGCTGTTTTTT. The V and J genes are TRBV7-3 and TRBJ2-2; D is uncertain. Germline CDR1 is SGHTA and CDR2 is FQGTGA. The CDR3 has 17 amino acids. The V end was cut by 3 bases, the J end by 2 bases, with 16 bases between.

This clonotype has only a few counts. The chain joins TRBV2 to TRBJ2-1; possibly TRBD1 for D (6 bases). Germline-derived CDR1 and CDR2 are SNHLY and FYNNEI. Deletions cut 6 bases from V and 5 bases from J, with 11 bases between. There are 13 residues in the CDR3. CDR3 protein: CASRERTDNEQFF. The CDR3 DNA follows: TGTGCCAGCAGGGAAAGGACAGACAATGAGCAGTTCTTC. The entire variable domain, with the rest obtained from reference TRBV2 and TRBJ2-1, is as follows: EPEVTQTPSHQVTQMGQEVILRCVPISNHLYFYWYRQILGQKVEFLVSFYNNEISEKSEIFDDQFSVERPDGSNFTLKIRSTKLEDSAMYFCASRERTDNEQFFGPGTRLTVL.

This clonotype was detected a few times. The rearrangement links TRBV14 to TRBJ2-5; 8 bases map to TRBD1. This CDR3 has 14 residues. CDR1 and CDR2 from the germline V gene are SGHDN and FVKESK. The ends lost 1 base at V and 10 bases at J; junction bases unmatched: 8. Written as DNA, the CDR3 is TGTGCCAGCAGCCAAGTGACAGGGGCTGTGGGCCAGTACTTC. Its protein is CASSQVTGAVGQYF. The entire variable domain, with the rest obtained from reference TRBV14 and TRBJ2-5, is as follows: EAGVTQFPSHSVIEKGQTVTLRCDPISGHDNLYWYRRVMGKEIKFLLHFVKESKQDESGMPNNRFLAERTGGTYSTLKVQPAELEDSGVYFCASSQVTGAVGQYFGPGTRLLVL.

This clonotype occurred a few times. The rearrangement links TRBV28 to TRBJ2-7; D might be TRBD1 or TRBD2, each matching 5 bases. CDR3 length equals 15 residues. Germline V gives CDR1 MDHEN, CDR2 SYDVKM. V was cut by 4 bases and J by 0 bases, with 13 bases left in between. CDR3 coding DNA: TGTGCCAGCAGTTCGGGACGGCGGGTCTCCTACGAGCAGTACTTC. It codes for CASSSGRRVSYEQYF.

This clonotype occurred many times. This sequence joins TRBV15 and TRBJ2-1; 7 bases are shared with TRBD2. The germline V gene has CDR1 LNHNV and CDR2 YYDKDF (reference sequence). V lost 3 bases and J lost 4; bases outside the gene matches: 6. The length of the CDR3 is 15 residues. The CDR3 DNA follows: TGTGCCACCAGCAGGGACCCCGGGGGGTACAATGAGCAGTTCTTC. Encoded protein: CATSRDPGGYNEQFF.

V gene TRBV5-1 combines with J gene TRBJ2-2; D unclear. The CDR3 runs to 15 residues. The germline V gene encodes CDR1 SGHRS and CDR2 YFSETQ. V lost 0 bases and J lost 2, with 8 bases in between. The CDR3: CASSLVRSNTGELFF. The CDR3 DNA is TGCGCCAGCAGCTTGGTACGCAGCAACACCGGGGAGCTGTTTTTT.

This chain joins TRBV10-3 and TRBJ1-2, with D unresolved. CDR1 is ENHRY and CDR2 is SYGVKD in the germline V gene. The CDR3 extends over 15 amino acids. Deletions cut 3 bases from V and 2 bases from J, with 13 bases between. CDR3 amino acids: CAISEGRNNNYGYTF. In DNA, the CDR3 is TGTGCCATCAGTGAAGGCAGGAACAACAACTATGGCTACACCTTC.

This clonotype was counted only a few times. The chain combines TRBV10-2 with TRBJ2-3; D unresolved. The length of the CDR3 is 15 residues. Trimming removed 0 bases at V and 2 bases at J, with 9 bases between. Germline V lookup: CDR1 WSHSY, CDR2 SAAADI. CDR3 in amino acids: CASSESSRFTDTQYF. CDR3 bases: TGCGCCAGCAGTGAGTCGAGTAGGTTCACAGATACGCAGTATTTT.

The J gene is TRBJ2-7, the V gene TRBV3-1, with D tentatively TRBD2 (6 bases). Germline V gene sequence: CDR1 LGHDT, CDR2 YNNKEL (reference sequence). This CDR3 spans 16 amino acids. Trimming removed 0 bases at V and 4 bases at J, with 16 bases between. The CDR3 protein is CASSQDSGGGTYEQYF. DNA of the CDR3: TGTGCCAGCAGCCAAGACAGTGGGGGAGGTACGTACGAGCAGTACTTC.

This chain links TRBV7-6 with TRBJ1-3, with a tentative D call TRBD1 (5 bases). Looked up from germline, CDR1 is SGHVS and CDR2 is FNYEAQ. V was trimmed by 5 bases and J by 0 bases, leaving 14 bases between them. The CDR3 has 16 amino acids. CDR3 sequence reads: CASSAGPPFSGNTIYF. The CDR3, as DNA: TGTGCCAGCAGCGCGGGACCGCCTTTCTCTGGAAACACCATATATTTT.

This chain links TRBV10-3 with TRBJ1-2; D not certain. The germline V gene encodes CDR1 ENHRY and CDR2 SYGVKD. The CDR3 contains 14 residues. Trimming pared 3 bases from V and 4 bases from J, leaving 12 bases between. The CDR3 here is CAISDEGIAYGYTF. The CDR3 region has the DNA TGTGCCATCAGTGACGAAGGGATCGCCTATGGCTACACCTTC.

CDR3 amino acids: CASSFQQSSTDTQYF. The DNA of the CDR3 is TGTGCCAGCAGTTTCCAACAGTCTAGCACAGATACGCAGTATTTT. The chain has TRBV12-3 or TRBV12-4 and TRBJ2-3; no clear D gene. The V gene lost 3 bases and the J gene lost 0 bases, with 10 bases spanning the gap. The length of the CDR3 is 15 residues.

This chain links TRBV24-1 with TRBJ2-2; D tentatively fits TRBD1 or TRBD2 (6 bases each). CDR3 length: 16 amino acids. Germline loops: CDR1 KGHDR, CDR2 SFDVKD. Trimming took 0 bases from V and 3 from J, leaving 10 bases between them. The CDR3 loop reads CATSDLKRGDTGELFF. The CDR3, as DNA: TGTGCCACCAGTGATTTGAAGAGGGGGGACACCGGGGAGCTGTTTTTT.

This clonotype was picked up many times. V and J are TRBV15 and TRBJ1-5; D may be TRBD1 (6 bases). Deletions cut 0 bases from V and 4 bases from J, with 13 bases between. Germline CDR1 and CDR2: LNHNV and YYDKDF (reference sequence). The CDR3 extends over 16 amino acids. The CDR3 sequence: CATSRDLGAANQPQHF. The CDR3 region has the DNA TGTGCCACCAGCAGAGATCTGGGGGCAGCGAATCAGCCCCAGCATTTT.

The J gene is TRBJ2-5, the V gene TRBV12-5; D may be TRBD1 (6 bases). The V end lost 0 bases, the J end lost 0 bases, and 20 bases lay between the germline ends. From germline, CDR1 is LGHNT and CDR2 FRNRAP. The CDR3 loop spans 19 amino acids. The DNA of the CDR3 is TGTGCTAGTGGTTTGGTAGTCGGACAGACACGGATGTACCAAGAGACCCAGTACTTC. It specifies CASGLVVGQTRMYQETQYF.